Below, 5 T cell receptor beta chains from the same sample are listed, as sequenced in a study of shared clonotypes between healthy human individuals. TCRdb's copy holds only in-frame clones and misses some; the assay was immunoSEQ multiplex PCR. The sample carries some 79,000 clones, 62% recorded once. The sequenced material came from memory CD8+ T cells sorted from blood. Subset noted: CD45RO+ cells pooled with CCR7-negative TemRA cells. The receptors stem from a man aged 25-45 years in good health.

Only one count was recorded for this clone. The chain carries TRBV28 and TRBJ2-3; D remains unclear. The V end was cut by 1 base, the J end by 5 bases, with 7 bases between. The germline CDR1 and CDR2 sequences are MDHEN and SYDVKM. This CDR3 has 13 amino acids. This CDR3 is CASSLFFGDTQYF. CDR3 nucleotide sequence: TGTGCCAGCAGTTTATTCTTCGGAGATACGCAGTATTTT.

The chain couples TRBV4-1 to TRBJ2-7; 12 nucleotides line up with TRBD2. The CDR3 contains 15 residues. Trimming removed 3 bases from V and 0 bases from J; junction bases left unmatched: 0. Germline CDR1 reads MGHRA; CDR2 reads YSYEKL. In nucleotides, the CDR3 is TGCGCCAGCAGCCAGACTAGCGGGAGCTCCTACGAGCAGTACTTC. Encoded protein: CASSQTSGSSYEQYF.

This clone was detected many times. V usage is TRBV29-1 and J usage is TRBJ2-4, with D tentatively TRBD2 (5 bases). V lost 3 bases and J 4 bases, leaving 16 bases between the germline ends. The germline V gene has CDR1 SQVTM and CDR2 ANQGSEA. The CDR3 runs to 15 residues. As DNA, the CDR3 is TGCAGCGTTGAGATTCCCGGGGTTTTGAAAAACATTCAGTACTTC. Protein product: CSVEIPGVLKNIQYF.

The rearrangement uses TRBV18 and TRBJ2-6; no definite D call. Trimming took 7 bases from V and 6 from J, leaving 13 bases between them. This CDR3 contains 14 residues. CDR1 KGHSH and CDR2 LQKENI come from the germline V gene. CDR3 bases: TGTGCCAGCTTCCCAAATAACCTGGCCAACGTCCTGACTTTC. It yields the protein CASFPNNLANVLTF.

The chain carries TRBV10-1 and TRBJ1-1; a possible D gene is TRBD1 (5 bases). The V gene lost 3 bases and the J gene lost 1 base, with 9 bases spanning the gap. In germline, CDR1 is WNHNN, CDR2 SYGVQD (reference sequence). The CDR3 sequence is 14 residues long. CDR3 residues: CASSDRVGNTEAFF. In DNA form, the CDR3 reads TGCGCCAGCAGTGACAGGGTAGGGAACACTGAAGCTTTCTTT.